The 14 T cell receptor beta chains presented below share a single source sample, sequenced in a study of synovial regulatory T cells in juvenile arthritis. The protocol was immunoSEQ multiplex PCR, while the TCRdb copy is restricted to in-frame clones and leaves out a portion. The table counts 7,500 to 10,000 clones; less than 1% lies in the top ten. Source material: Treg cells from blood. Subset in this sample: remaining (HLA-DR-negative) circulating blood Treg cells. Receptors originate from a donor between 2 and 35 years old with juvenile idiopathic arthritis.

The chain couples TRBV5-1 to TRBJ1-1; TCRdb indicates TRBD1, and absent DNA this call remains unverified. From germline, CDR1 is SGHRS and CDR2 YFSETQ. The CDR3 sequence is 15 residues long. The entry carries no DNA sequence. The CDR3: CASSSTGLPNTEAFF.

The chain has TRBV7-9 and TRBJ1-2. The germline CDR1 and CDR2 sequences are SEHNR and FQNEAQ (reference sequence). CDR3 size: 13 residues. This entry has no DNA. The CDR3 loop is CASSEGGYYGYTF.

J is TRBJ2-1 and V is TRBV5-4. The CDR3 contains 12 residues. No nucleotide data were recorded. The germline V gene encodes CDR1 SGHNT and CDR2 YYREEE (reference sequence). The CDR3 loop reads CASSLPQGEQFF.

The chain links TRBV5-1 to TRBJ2-3; TCRdb reports TRBD1, a call that lacks DNA to check it against. The CDR3 has 14 amino acids. No DNA accompanies this entry. CDR1 and CDR2 from the germline V gene are SGHRS and YFSETQ. The CDR3 sequence is CASSLQGATDTQYF.

V gene TRBV4-3 combines with J gene TRBJ1-2. CDR1 LGHNA and CDR2 YSLEER come from the germline V gene. The CDR3 has 16 residues. The coding DNA is unavailable. CDR3 sequence reads: CASSQGPAGRGYGYTF.

The chain couples TRBV10-2 to TRBJ1-4. Germline CDR1 is WSHSY and CDR2 is SAAADI. This CDR3 has 14 amino acids. No coding sequence is recorded. CDR3 loop: CASSVSRGGEKLFF.

The chain joins TRBV5-1 to TRBJ1-1. CDR3 size: 12 residues. The protein alone is recorded here. Germline CDR1 SGHRS, CDR2 YFSETQ. The CDR3 protein is CASSELNTEAFF. The full variable domain, completed using reference TRBV5-1 and TRBJ1-1, is KAGVTQTPRYLIKTRGQQVTLSCSPISGHRSVSWYQQTPGQGLQFLFEYFSETQRNKGNFPGRFSGRQFSNSRSEMNVSTLELGDSALYLCASSELNTEAFFGQGTRLTVV.

V and J are TRBV5-4 and TRBJ2-3; TCRdb returns TRBD2, unconfirmable since there is no DNA. Germline loops: CDR1 SGHNT, CDR2 YYREEE (reference sequence). The CDR3 runs to 16 residues. No DNA is listed. This CDR3 is CASSLRRPGGTDTQYF.

The chain employs TRBV5-1 and TRBJ2-7; TCRdb's D call of TRBD2 is untestable without DNA. The CDR3 contains 15 residues. No DNA appears here. In germline, CDR1 is SGHRS, CDR2 YFSETQ. This CDR3 is CASSLRVGTSNEQYF.

This chain connects TRBV19 to TRBJ2-1; without DNA, the TCRdb call of TRBD1 cannot be checked. The germline CDR1 and CDR2 sequences are LNHDA and SQIVND (reference sequence). The CDR3 runs 13 residues. No nucleotide data were recorded. The CDR3 loop is CASRTQDRNEQFF.

The J gene is TRBJ1-3, the V gene TRBV30; TCRdb proposes TRBD1, but this gene call is untestable without DNA. The CDR3 contains 12 residues. The DNA sequence is not available. The germline gives CDR1 GTSNPN, CDR2 SVGIG (reference sequence). CDR3: CAWRQGRNTIYF.

This chain connects TRBV5-4 to TRBJ1-3; as DNA is missing, the TRBD1 call by TCRdb cannot be tested. The CDR3 is 16 amino acids. DNA was not recorded. Germline V gene sequence: CDR1 SGHNT, CDR2 YYREEE (reference sequence). The CDR3 loop is CASSFNRVGSGNTIYF.

The gene calls are TRBV28 and TRBJ2-5; TCRdb gives TRBD2 as the D gene, but with no DNA this cannot be confirmed. There are 13 residues in the CDR3. DNA was not recorded. The germline gives CDR1 MDHEN, CDR2 SYDVKM. The CDR3 loop is CASSPPTRETQYF.

This clone is classed as medium-sized by frequency. J is TRBJ1-6 and V is TRBV5-6; TCRdb outputs TRBD1, but without DNA this stays unchecked. Per germline, CDR1 SGHDT and CDR2 YYEEEE. The CDR3 sequence is 16 residues long. The protein alone is recorded here. CDR3 loop: CASSLLQGNPNSPLHF.